This T cell receptor (beta chain) was recorded in a study of blood T cell repertoires in COVID-19. For the study at large: Acute and convalescent COVID-19 specimens originated in the United States, Italy and Spain. Sources were T cells, B-cell-depleted T cells, or PBMCs; the material itself was cDNA or gDNA.

As handled by the study authors: Nucleated cell number was recorded as an estimate derived from reference gene primer amplification. The method was immunoSEQ multiplex PCR; TCRdb's version includes in-frame clones alone and lacks a portion of them. The V and J calls and clone size come from that table; D and trimming were worked out from the DNA. The data contain approximately 38,000 clones, around nine tenths of them singletons. The CDR3 covers 14 residues. Germline CDR1 reads SGHRS; CDR2 reads YFSETQ. The V end lost 4 bases, the J end lost 8 bases, and 15 bases lay between the germline ends. The TCR originated in an older woman with active COVID-19. The chain is built from TRBV5-1 and TRBJ1-4; D is possibly TRBD1 (6 bases). Sequences were obtained from peripheral blood. DNA of the CDR3: TGCGCCAGCAGCCCGGACAGCCAAAACGAAAAACTGTTTTTT. As protein: CASSPDSQNEKLFF. Based on the CDR3 plus reference TRBV5-1 and TRBJ1-4, the full variable domain is KAGVTQTPRYLIKTRGQQVTLSCSPISGHRSVSWYQQTPGQGLQFLFEYFSETQRNKGNFPGRFSGRQFSNSRSEMNVSTLELGDSALYLCASSPDSQNEKLFFGSGTQLSVL.